The rows below give T cell receptor beta chains drawn from one sample of a study of cytomegalovirus exposure and HLA in healthy donors. Assay used: immunoSEQ multiplex PCR; TCRdb lists only in-frame clones, some missing. The data show 120,000 to 150,000 clones, with over 60% seen just once and approximately 1.3% held by the top ten. Input material: PBMCs. The receptors were gathered from a male donor in good health and CMV-seropositive. Both conserved end residues are part of each CDR3. A D gene is named only where the DNA matches it firmly. Clone sizes are given selectively: once, few, many, or a class where the clone is expanded.

cdr3_length,j_call,clone_size,v_call,d_call,cdr3_aa,cdr3_nt
15,TRBJ2-3,.,TRBV29-1,TRBD2,CSALGAGVGTDTQYF,TGCAGCGCGCTCGGAGCGGGAGTGGGCACAGATACGCAGTATTTT
17,TRBJ1-1,.,TRBV6-1,.,CASSVGAGTRSISVAFF,TGTGCCAGCAGTGTGGGGGCAGGGACACGCTCTATTAGTGTAGCTTTCTTT
16,TRBJ1-5,.,TRBV5-6,TRBD1,CASSTGQGYSNQPQHF,TGTGCCAGCAGCACGGGACAGGGTTATAGCAATCAGCCCCAGCATTTT
13,TRBJ2-7,.,TRBV2,TRBD2,CASRVSGSYEQYF,TGTGCCAGCAGAGTAAGCGGGAGTTACGAGCAGTACTTC
15,TRBJ2-7,few,TRBV4-3,TRBD2,CASSQVGLAGDEQYF,TGCGCCAGCAGCCAAGTAGGACTAGCGGGAGACGAGCAGTACTTC
15,TRBJ2-2,once,TRBV7-8,.,CASSLGPAGTGELFF,TGTGCCAGCAGCTTAGGCCCGGCGGGCACCGGGGAGCTGTTTTTT
17,TRBJ2-2,.,TRBV7-9,TRBD1,CASSLGGTGLNTGELFF,TGTGCCAGCAGCTTAGGAGGGACAGGGCTGAACACCGGGGAGCTGTTTTTT
13,TRBJ2-3,.,TRBV19,.,CASRTLATDTQYF,TGTGCCAGTCGAACCTTAGCAACAGATACGCAGTATTTT
16,TRBJ2-7,.,TRBV9,TRBD2,CASSVASGSALYEQYF,TGTGCCAGCAGCGTAGCTAGCGGGAGTGCTCTATACGAGCAGTACTTC
15,TRBJ1-1,.,TRBV5-1,.,CASSPTPAMNTEAFF,TGCGCCAGCAGCCCGACACCAGCTATGAACACTGAAGCTTTCTTT
17,TRBJ1-2,.,TRBV7-9,.,CASSPTGLPLANYGYTF,TGTGCCAGCAGCCCCACCGGACTCCCCTTAGCTAACTATGGCTACACCTTC
16,TRBJ2-2,once,TRBV19,.,CASSIVSLPNTGELFF,TGTGCCAGTAGTATAGTTTCTCTCCCGAACACCGGGGAGCTGTTTTTT
17,TRBJ2-4,.,TRBV4-1,TRBD2,CASSHPSGYGAKNIQYF,TGCGCCAGCAGCCACCCTAGCGGATATGGAGCCAAAAACATTCAGTACTTC
16,TRBJ1-4,.,TRBV6-4,.,CASSDSGGATNEKLFF,TGTGCCAGCAGTGACTCAGGGGGTGCAACTAATGAAAAACTGTTTTTT
16,TRBJ2-3,.,TRBV27,TRBD2,CASSPFRGGVTDTQYF,TGTGCCAGCAGTCCTTTTCGGGGGGGGGTCACAGATACGCAGTATTTT
13,TRBJ2-2,.,TRBV7-2,.,CASSPSGPGELFF,TGTGCCAGCAGTCCCAGCGGCCCCGGGGAGCTGTTTTTT
15,TRBJ2-1,.,TRBV5-1,TRBD1,CASSLGQGHYNEQFF,TGCGCCAGCAGCTTGGGACAGGGGCACTACAATGAGCAGTTCTTC
14,TRBJ2-7,.,TRBV18,.,CASSPGTQTYEQYF,TGTGCCAGCTCCCCCGGGACTCAAACCTACGAGCAGTACTTC
16,TRBJ2-5,.,TRBV5-1,TRBD1,CASSQGTVPSQETQYF,TGCGCCAGCAGCCAAGGGACAGTTCCGAGCCAAGAGACCCAGTACTTC
15,TRBJ2-1,.,TRBV4-1,.,CASSQARRGDNEQFF,TGCGCCAGCAGCCAAGCCCGGCGGGGAGACAATGAGCAGTTCTTC
14,TRBJ2-3,.,TRBV6-1,TRBD1,CASSETGLTDTQYF,TGTGCCAGCAGTGAGACAGGGCTGACAGATACGCAGTATTTT
15,TRBJ1-6,.,TRBV7-8,TRBD1,CASSLVDRGNSPLHF,TGTGCCAGCAGCTTAGTAGACAGGGGAAATTCACCCCTCCACTTT
14,TRBJ1-2,few,TRBV6-1,TRBD1,CASSERQGDYGYTF,TGTGCCAGCAGTGAACGCCAGGGGGACTATGGCTACACCTTC
15,TRBJ2-7,medium-sized,TRBV6-1,TRBD2,CASSEGLAGGYEQYF,TGTGCCAGCAGTGAAGGACTAGCGGGGGGTTACGAGCAGTACTTC
17,TRBJ2-6,.,TRBV27,TRBD1,CASMVQGVPSGANVLTF,TGTGCCAGCATGGTTCAGGGGGTTCCGTCTGGGGCCAACGTCCTGACTTTC
17,TRBJ2-7,.,TRBV7-9,.,CASSLSLGAGALYEQYF,TGTGCCAGCAGCTTATCACTTGGGGCAGGTGCGTTATACGAGCAGTACTTC
14,TRBJ2-5,few,TRBV6-5,.,CASSFSGSHETQYF,TGTGCCAGCAGTTTTTCAGGGTCCCACGAGACCCAGTACTTC
12,TRBJ2-1,.,TRBV19,.,CASSWGGDEQFF,TGTGCCAGTAGCTGGGGAGGAGATGAGCAGTTCTTC
15,TRBJ2-6,.,TRBV5-4,.,CASSLSNSGANVLTF,TGTGCCAGCAGCTTGAGCAACTCTGGGGCCAACGTCCTGACTTTC
16,TRBJ2-7,.,TRBV7-7,TRBD2,CASSPGTSGVRYEQYF,TGTGCTAGCAGCCCCGGGACTAGCGGGGTTCGGTACGAGCAGTACTTC
15,TRBJ2-1,once,TRBV6-4,TRBD2,CASSLAGGPGNEQFF,TGTGCCAGCAGTTTAGCGGGAGGGCCGGGGAATGAGCAGTTCTTC
16,TRBJ2-1,few,TRBV6-6,.,CASSLPTSSSYNEQFF,TGTGCCAGCAGCCTCCCGACAAGCAGCTCCTACAATGAGCAGTTCTTC
16,TRBJ1-2,.,TRBV7-9,.,CASSLGAVEANYGYTF,TGTGCCAGCAGCTTAGGCGCGGTAGAAGCTAACTATGGCTACACCTTC
16,TRBJ2-7,.,TRBV7-6,TRBD1,CASSLGSGQGSYEQYF,TGTGCCAGCAGCTTAGGTTCCGGACAGGGCTCCTACGAGCAGTACTTC
16,TRBJ2-7,.,TRBV28,TRBD2,CASSPNLAEGSYEQYF,TGTGCCAGCAGCCCGAATCTAGCGGAGGGGTCCTACGAGCAGTACTTC
16,TRBJ2-5,.,TRBV2,.,CASSEALRSRGETQYF,TGTGCCAGCAGTGAAGCGCTTAGGTCAAGGGGGGAGACCCAGTACTTC
13,TRBJ2-7,few,TRBV6-4,.,CASSPTGEGEQYF,TGTGCCAGCAGCCCGACAGGGGAGGGCGAGCAGTACTTC
15,TRBJ1-2,.,TRBV6-1,TRBD1,CASSVAGTGGYGYTF,TGTGCCAGCAGCGTTGCTGGGACAGGGGGCTATGGCTACACCTTC
15,TRBJ2-6,.,TRBV5-8,.,CASSLDMSGANVLTF,TGTGCCAGCAGCTTGGACATGTCTGGGGCCAACGTCCTGACTTTC
11,TRBJ1-2,.,TRBV28,TRBD1,CASSSEGAYTF,TGTGCCAGCAGCTCCGAGGGGGCCTACACCTTC
15,TRBJ2-5,.,TRBV19,.,CASSIAGVVGETQYF,TGTGCCAGTAGTATAGCCGGGGTGGTGGGGGAGACCCAGTACTTC
15,TRBJ1-4,.,TRBV6-5,TRBD1,CASSSTTGQGQKLFF,TGTGCCAGCAGTTCCACCACGGGACAGGGACAAAAACTGTTTTTT
14,TRBJ2-3,.,TRBV4-1,.,CASSQGHTTDTQYF,TGCGCCAGCAGTCAAGGACATACCACAGATACGCAGTATTTT
13,TRBJ2-1,once,TRBV6-5,.,CASSYSETNEQFF,TGTGCCAGCAGTTACTCGGAGACTAATGAGCAGTTCTTC
17,TRBJ2-2,once,TRBV7-9,TRBD2,CASSPSRGRINTGELFF,TGTGCCAGCAGCCCCTCTCGCGGGAGGATAAACACCGGGGAGCTGTTTTTT
14,TRBJ2-5,.,TRBV28,.,CASRSHQGGETQYF,TGTGCCAGCAGATCGCACCAGGGTGGGGAGACCCAGTACTTC